These 8 T cell receptor beta chains were all obtained from the same sample, sequenced in a study of shared clonotypes between healthy human individuals. Using immunoSEQ multiplex PCR, the repertoire was profiled, and TCRdb retains in-frame clones only, with some absent. The data contain a few million clones, approximately 96% of them singletons. The sequenced sample was naive CD4+ T cells sorted from blood. Stated subset: CD45RA+ positively selected. The source of these receptors is a young man in good health.

This clone was picked up a small number of times. The chain carries TRBV30 and TRBJ1-3, with D unclear. The length of the CDR3 is 12 residues. Per germline, CDR1 GTSNPN and CDR2 SVGIG (reference sequence). The CDR3 here is CAFTSSGNTIYF. The DNA of the CDR3 is TGTGCTTTTACAAGCTCTGGAAACACCATATATTTT. Supplemented by reference TRBV30 and TRBJ1-3, the full variable domain reads SQTIHQWPATLVQPVGSPLSLECTVEGTSNPNLYWYRQAAGRGLQLLFYSVGIGQISSEVPQNLSASRPQDRQFILSSKKLLLSDSGFYLCAFTSSGNTIYFGEGSWLTVV.

With regard to this clone: Other DNA sequences of this sample code for an identical CDR3. The chain is built from TRBV28 and TRBJ1-1, with a tentative D call TRBD1 (6 bases). Trimming took off 6 bases at V and 1 base at J, with 12 bases between the two ends. The CDR3 loop spans 14 amino acids. CDR1 is MDHEN, CDR2 SYDVKM, per germline. CDR3 sequence reads: CASSPGGPNTEAFF. The CDR3 DNA reads as TGTGCCAGCAGCCCGGGGGGGCCGAACACTGAAGCTTTCTTT.

This chain joins TRBV7-9 and TRBJ1-5; 11 bases match TRBD1. Trimming took 4 bases from V and 6 from J; bases not matched to a gene: 5. Germline V gene data show CDR1 as SEHNR and CDR2 as FQNEAQ (reference sequence). The CDR3 spans 15 residues. The CDR3 nucleotides read TGTGCCAGCAGCTCATGGACAGGGGGCACTCAGCCCCAGCATTTT. It codes for CASSSWTGGTQPQHF.

This clone was counted a single time. The chain is built from TRBV28 and TRBJ2-1; 9 bases fit TRBD1. Unmatched junction bases numbered 8, after V lost 5 bases and J lost 3 bases. Germline V gene lookup returns CDR1 MDHEN and CDR2 SYDVKM. CDR3 length equals 16 residues. CDR3 sequence reads: CASSLDRDRDYNEQFF. The CDR3 DNA reads as TGTGCCAGCAGTCTAGACCGGGACAGGGACTACAATGAGCAGTTCTTC. The full variable domain, with the rest looked up from reference TRBV28 and TRBJ2-1, is DVKVTQSSRYLVKRTGEKVFLECVQDMDHENMFWYRQDPGLGLRLIYFSYDVKMKEKGDIPEGYSVSREKKERFSLILESASTNQTSMYLCASSLDRDRDYNEQFFGPGTRLTVL.

The chain links TRBV5-1 to TRBJ2-3; 7 bases fit TRBD2. Germline CDR1 and CDR2: SGHRS and YFSETQ. J lost 0 bases, V lost 2 bases, and 12 bases had no gene match. There are 18 residues in the CDR3. CDR3 region: CASSFRGSNVLSTDTQYF. The CDR3 nucleotides read TGCGCCAGCAGCTTCCGCGGGAGCAACGTACTAAGCACAGATACGCAGTATTTT.

CDR3 bases: TGTGCCAGCAGCTTAGTGATTGGGACATGGAGCACAGATACGCAGTATTTT. Its protein is CASSLVIGTWSTDTQYF. The chain is built from TRBV7-9 and TRBJ2-3; a possible D gene is TRBD1 (6 bases). The CDR3 extends over 17 amino acids. V was trimmed by 1 base and J by 0 bases, leaving 14 bases between them. In germline, CDR1 is SEHNR, CDR2 FQNEAQ (reference sequence).

V usage is TRBV11-2 and J usage is TRBJ2-7; 7 positions match TRBD2. The germline gives CDR1 SGHAT, CDR2 FQNNGV. The junction had 5 bases not matched to a gene; V was cut back by 5 bases and J by 1 base. This CDR3 spans 14 amino acids. CDR3 residues: CASSPLGGSYEQYF. The CDR3 bases are TGTGCCAGCAGCCCACTGGGAGGGTCCTACGAGCAGTACTTC. Supplemented by reference TRBV11-2 and TRBJ2-7, the full variable domain reads EAGVAQSPRYKIIEKRQSVAFWCNPISGHATLYWYQQILGQGPKLLIQFQNNGVVDDSQLPKDRFSAERLKGVDSTLKIQPAKLEDSAVYLCASSPLGGSYEQYFGPGTRLTVT.

The chain is built from TRBV5-1 and TRBJ2-7; D is uncertain. With 1 base removed from V and 2 bases from J, the gap between germline ends came to 13 bases. Germline V gene sequence: CDR1 SGHRS, CDR2 YFSETQ. CDR3 size: 15 residues. The CDR3 nucleotides read TGCGCCAGCAGCTTGTTGTCAGGTACCCCCTACGAGCAGTACTTC. This sequence encodes CASSLLSGTPYEQYF.